This TCR beta chain was observed in a study of T cell responses to AZD1222 COVID-19 vaccine. CDR1 and CDR2 from the germline V gene are SGHDT and YYEEEE. The length of the CDR3 is 15 residues. V was clipped by 0 bases and J by 8 bases, with 17 bases between them. Here immunoSEQ multiplex PCR was the method, and the copy in TCRdb shows in-frame clones only, minus some. The sample carries 90,000 to 120,000 clones, roughly 90% recorded once. The chain uses TRBV5-6 and TRBJ1-2, with D unresolved. The sample in question was peripheral blood, obtained on day 0 of AZD1222 vaccination. This receptor was identified in an adult in good health. The CDR3 region is CASSLAQVASWGYTF. Written as DNA, the CDR3 is TGTGCCAGCAGCTTGGCCCAGGTGGCAAGCTGGGGCTACACCTTC.